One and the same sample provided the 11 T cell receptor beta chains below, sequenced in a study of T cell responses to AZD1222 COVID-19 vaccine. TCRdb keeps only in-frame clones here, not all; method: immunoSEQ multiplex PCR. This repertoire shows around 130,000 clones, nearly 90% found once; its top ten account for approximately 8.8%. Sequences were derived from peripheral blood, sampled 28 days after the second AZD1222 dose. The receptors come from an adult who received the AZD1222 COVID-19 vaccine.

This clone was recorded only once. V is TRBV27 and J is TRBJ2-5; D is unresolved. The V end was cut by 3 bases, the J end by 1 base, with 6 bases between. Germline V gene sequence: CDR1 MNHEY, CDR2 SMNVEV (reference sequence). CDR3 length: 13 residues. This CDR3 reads CASSFGLQETQYF. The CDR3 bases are TGTGCCAGCAGTTTTGGGCTCCAAGAGACCCAGTACTTC.

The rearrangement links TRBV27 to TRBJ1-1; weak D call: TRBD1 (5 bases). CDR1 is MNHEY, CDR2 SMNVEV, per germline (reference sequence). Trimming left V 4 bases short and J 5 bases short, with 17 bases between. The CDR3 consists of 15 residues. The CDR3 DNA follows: TGTGCCAGCAGTTCTCGGGGACCACGAACGACTGAAGCTTTCTTT. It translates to CASSSRGPRTTEAFF.

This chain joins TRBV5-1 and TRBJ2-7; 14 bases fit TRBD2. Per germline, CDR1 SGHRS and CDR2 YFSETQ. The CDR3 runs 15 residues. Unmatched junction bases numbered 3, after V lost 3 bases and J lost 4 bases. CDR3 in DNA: TGCGCCAGCAGCTCCCGACTAGCGGGGGGGTACGAGCAGTACTTC. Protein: CASSSRLAGGYEQYF.

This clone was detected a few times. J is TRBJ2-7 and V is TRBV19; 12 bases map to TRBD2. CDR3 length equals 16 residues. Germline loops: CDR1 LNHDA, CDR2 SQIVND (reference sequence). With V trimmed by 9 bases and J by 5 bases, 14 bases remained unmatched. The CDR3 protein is CASSGLAGSITDEQYF. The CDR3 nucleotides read TGTGCCAGCAGCGGACTAGCGGGGTCGATAACTGACGAGCAGTACTTC.

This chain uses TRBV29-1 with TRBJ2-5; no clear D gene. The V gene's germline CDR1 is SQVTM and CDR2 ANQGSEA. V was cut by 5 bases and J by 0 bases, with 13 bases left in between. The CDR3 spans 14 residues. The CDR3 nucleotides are TGCAGCGTTAACGGACCGATACACCAAGAGACCCAGTACTTC. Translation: CSVNGPIHQETQYF. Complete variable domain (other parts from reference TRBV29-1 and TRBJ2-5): SAVISQKPSRDICQRGTSLTIQCQVDSQVTMMFWYRQQPGQSLTLIATANQGSEATYESGFVIDKFPISRPNLTFSTLTVSNMSPEDSSIYLCSVNGPIHQETQYFGPGTRLLVL.

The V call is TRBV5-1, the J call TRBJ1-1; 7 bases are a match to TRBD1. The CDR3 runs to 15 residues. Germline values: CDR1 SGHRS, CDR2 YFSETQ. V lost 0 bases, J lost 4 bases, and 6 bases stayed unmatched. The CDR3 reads CASSLGGGPFTEAFF. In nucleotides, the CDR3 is TGCGCCAGCAGCTTGGGAGGGGGCCCCTTCACTGAAGCTTTCTTT.

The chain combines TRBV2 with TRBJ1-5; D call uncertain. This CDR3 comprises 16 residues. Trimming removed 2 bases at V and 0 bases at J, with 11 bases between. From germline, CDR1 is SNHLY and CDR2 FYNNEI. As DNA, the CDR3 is TGTGCCAGCAGTGAAACTCCAGAGCATAGCAATCAGCCCCAGCATTTT. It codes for CASSETPEHSNQPQHF.

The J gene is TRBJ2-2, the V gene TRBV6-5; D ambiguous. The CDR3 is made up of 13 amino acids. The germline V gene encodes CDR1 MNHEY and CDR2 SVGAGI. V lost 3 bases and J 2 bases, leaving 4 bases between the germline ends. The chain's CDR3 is CASSYDNTGELFF. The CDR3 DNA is TGTGCCAGCAGTTATGATAACACCGGGGAGCTGTTTTTT.

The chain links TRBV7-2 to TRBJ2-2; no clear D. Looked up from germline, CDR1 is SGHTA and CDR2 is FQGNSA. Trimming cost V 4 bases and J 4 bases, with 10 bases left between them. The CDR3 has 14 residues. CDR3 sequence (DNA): TGTGCCAGCAGCTCCGCGGTGAGCACCGGGGAGCTGTTTTTT. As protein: CASSSAVSTGELFF.

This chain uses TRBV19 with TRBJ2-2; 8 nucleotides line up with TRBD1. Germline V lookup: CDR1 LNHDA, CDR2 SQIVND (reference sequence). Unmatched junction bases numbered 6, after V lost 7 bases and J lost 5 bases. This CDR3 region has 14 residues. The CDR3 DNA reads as TGTGCCAGTACCTGGACAGGGTGGACCGGGGAGCTGTTTTTT. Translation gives CASTWTGWTGELFF.

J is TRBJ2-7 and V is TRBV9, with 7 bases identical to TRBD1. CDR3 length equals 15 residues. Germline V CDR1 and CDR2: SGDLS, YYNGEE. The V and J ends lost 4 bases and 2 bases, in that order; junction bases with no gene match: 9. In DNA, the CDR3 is TGTGCCAGCAGCCCACCGCGGACAGGACCCTACGAGCAGTACTTC. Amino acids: CASSPPRTGPYEQYF.